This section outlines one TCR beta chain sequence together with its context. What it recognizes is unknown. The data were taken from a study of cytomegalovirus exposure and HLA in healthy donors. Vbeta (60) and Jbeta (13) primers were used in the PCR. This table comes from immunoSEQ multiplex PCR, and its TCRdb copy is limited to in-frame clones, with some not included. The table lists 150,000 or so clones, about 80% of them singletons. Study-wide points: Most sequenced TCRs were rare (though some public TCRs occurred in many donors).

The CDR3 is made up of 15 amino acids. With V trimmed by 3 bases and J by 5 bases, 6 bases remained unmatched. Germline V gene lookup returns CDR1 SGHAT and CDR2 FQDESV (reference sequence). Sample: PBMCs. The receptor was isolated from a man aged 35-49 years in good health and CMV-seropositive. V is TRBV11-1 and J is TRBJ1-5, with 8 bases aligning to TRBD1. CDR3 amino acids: CASSFWTGYDQPQHF. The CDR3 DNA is TGTGCCAGCAGCTTTTGGACAGGGTATGATCAGCCCCAGCATTTT.